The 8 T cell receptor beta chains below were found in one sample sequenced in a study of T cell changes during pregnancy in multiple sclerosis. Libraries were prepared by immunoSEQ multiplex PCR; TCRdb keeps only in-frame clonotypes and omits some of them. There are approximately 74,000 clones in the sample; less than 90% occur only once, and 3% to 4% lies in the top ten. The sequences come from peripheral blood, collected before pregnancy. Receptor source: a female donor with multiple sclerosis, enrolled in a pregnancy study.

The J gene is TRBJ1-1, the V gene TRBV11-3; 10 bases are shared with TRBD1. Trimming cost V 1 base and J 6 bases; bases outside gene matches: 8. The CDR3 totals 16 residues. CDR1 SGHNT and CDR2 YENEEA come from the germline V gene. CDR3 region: CASSLGRDRGSAEAFF. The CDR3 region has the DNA TGTGCCAGCAGCTTAGGTCGGGACAGGGGTAGCGCTGAAGCTTTCTTT.

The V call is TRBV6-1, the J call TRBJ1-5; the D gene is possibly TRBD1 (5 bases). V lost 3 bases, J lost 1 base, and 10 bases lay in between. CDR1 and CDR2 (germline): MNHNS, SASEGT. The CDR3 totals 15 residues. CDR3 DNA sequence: TGTGCCAGCAGTGATGGCCAGGGAAGCAATCAGCCCCAGCATTTT. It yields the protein CASSDGQGSNQPQHF.

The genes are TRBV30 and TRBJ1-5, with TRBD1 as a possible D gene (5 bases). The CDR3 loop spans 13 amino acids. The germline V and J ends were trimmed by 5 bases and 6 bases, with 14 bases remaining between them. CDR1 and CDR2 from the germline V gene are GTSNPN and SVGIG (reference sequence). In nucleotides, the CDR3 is TGTGCCTGGGCAGGGCCCTACCCTCAGCCCCAGCATTTT. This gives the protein CAWAGPYPQPQHF.

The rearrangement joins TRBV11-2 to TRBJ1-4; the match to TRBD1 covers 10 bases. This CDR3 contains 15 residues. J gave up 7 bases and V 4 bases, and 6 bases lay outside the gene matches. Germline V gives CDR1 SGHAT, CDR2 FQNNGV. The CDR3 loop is CASSWDRGEGEKLFF. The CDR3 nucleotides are TGTGCCAGCAGCTGGGACAGGGGAGAAGGTGAAAAACTGTTTTTT.

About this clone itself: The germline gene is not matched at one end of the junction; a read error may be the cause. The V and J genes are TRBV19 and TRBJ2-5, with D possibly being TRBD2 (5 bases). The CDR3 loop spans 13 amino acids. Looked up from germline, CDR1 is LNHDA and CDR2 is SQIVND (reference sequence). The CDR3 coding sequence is TGTGCAAGTAGAAGAAGCGGACAAGAGACCCAGTACTTC. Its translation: CASRRSGQETQYF.

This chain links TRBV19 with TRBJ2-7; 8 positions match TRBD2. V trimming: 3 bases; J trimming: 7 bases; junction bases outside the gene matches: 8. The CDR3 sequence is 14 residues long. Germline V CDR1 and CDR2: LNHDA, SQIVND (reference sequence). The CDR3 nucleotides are TGTGCCAGTAGTATGGCCGGGGGGGCCAGGGAGCAGTACTTC. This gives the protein CASSMAGGAREQYF.

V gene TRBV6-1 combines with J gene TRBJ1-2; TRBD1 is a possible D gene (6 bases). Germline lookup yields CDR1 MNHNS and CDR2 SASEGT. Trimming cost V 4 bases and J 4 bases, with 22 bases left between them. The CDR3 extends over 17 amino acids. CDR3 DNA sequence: TGTGCCAGCAGTGCGTCCCAACCCCCCAACAGGGCCTATGGCTACACCTTC. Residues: CASSASQPPNRAYGYTF.

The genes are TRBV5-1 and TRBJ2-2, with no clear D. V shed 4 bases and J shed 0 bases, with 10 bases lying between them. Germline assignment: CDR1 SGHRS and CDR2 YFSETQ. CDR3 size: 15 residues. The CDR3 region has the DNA TGCGCCAGCAGCGCCCAGCAGGCGAACACCGGGGAGCTGTTTTTT. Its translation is CASSAQQANTGELFF.